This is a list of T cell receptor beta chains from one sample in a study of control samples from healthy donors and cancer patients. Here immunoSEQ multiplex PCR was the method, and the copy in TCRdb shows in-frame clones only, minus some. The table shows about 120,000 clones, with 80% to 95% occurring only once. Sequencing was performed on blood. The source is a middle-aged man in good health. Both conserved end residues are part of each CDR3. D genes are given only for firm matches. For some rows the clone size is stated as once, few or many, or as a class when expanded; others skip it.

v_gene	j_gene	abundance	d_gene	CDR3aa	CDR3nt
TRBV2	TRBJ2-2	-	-	CASRTGTTNTGELFF	TGTGCCAGCAGGACCGGGACAACCAACACCGGGGAGCTGTTTTTT
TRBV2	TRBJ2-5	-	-	CASSKDSQETQYF	TGTGCCAGCAGTAAGGACTCACAAGAGACCCAGTACTTC
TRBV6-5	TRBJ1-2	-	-	CASRRGGGQYGYTF	TGTGCCAGCAGGAGGGGGGGAGGACAATATGGCTACACCTTC
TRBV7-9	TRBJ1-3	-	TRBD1	CASSSMGTDLSGNTIYF	TGTGCCAGCAGCTCAATGGGGACAGACCTCTCTGGAAACACCATATATTTT
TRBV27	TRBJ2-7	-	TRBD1	CASSDRAYEQYF	TGTGCCAGCAGCGACAGGGCTTACGAGCAGTACTTC
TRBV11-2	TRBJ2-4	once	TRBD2	CASSLVRGIAKNIQYF	TGTGCCAGCAGCTTAGTGCGGGGGATAGCCAAAAACATTCAGTACTTC
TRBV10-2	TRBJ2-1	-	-	CASRDEQFF	TGCGCCAGCCGGGATGAGCAGTTCTTC
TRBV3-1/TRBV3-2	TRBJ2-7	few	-	CASSQVDGYEQYF	TGTGCCAGCAGCCAAGTGGATGGCTACGAGCAGTACTTC
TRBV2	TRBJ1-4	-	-	CASRSDLNEKLFF	TGTGCCAGCAGGTCGGACCTTAATGAAAAACTGTTTTTT
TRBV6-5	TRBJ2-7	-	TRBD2	CASSPGLASEQYF	TGTGCCAGCAGTCCCGGACTAGCCTCCGAGCAGTACTTC
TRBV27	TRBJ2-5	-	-	CASSSSRGEETQYF	TGTGCCAGCAGTTCCAGCAGGGGAGAAGAGACCCAGTACTTC
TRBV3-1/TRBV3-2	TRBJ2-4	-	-	CASSGAGGNIQYF	TGTGCCAGCTCCGGGGCGGGTGGAAACATTCAGTACTTC